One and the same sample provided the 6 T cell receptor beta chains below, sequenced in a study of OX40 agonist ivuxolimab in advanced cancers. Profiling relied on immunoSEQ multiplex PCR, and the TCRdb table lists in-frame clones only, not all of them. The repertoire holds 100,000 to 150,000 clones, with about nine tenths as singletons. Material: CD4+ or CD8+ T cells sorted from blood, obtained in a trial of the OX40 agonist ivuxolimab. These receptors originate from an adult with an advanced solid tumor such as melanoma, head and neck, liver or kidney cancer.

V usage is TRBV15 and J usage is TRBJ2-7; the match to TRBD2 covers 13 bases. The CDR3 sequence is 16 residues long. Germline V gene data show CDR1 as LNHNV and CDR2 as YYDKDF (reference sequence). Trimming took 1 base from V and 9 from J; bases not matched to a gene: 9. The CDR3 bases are TGTGCCACCAGCAGAGCCGGGACTAGCGGGACCGACGGGCAGTACTTC. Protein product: CATSRAGTSGTDGQYF.

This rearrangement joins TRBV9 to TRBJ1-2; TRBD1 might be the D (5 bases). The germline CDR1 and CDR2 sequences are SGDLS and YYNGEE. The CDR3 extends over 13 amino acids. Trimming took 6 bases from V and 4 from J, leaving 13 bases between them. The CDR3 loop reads CASTGRSFYGYTF. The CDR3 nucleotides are TGTGCCAGCACGGGACGGAGTTTCTATGGCTACACCTTC.

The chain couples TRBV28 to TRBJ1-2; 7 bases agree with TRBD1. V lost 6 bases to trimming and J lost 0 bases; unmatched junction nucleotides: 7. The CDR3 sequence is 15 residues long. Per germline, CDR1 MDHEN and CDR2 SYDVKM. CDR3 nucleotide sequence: TGTGCCAGCAGGGGGGGACAGTTAGCTAACTATGGCTACACCTTC. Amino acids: CASRGGQLANYGYTF.

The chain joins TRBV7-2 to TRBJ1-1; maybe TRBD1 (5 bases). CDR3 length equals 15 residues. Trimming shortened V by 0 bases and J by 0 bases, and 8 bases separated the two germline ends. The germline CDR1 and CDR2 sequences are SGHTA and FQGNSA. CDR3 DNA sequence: TGTGCCAGCAGCTTAGCGGGACTCTTGAACACTGAAGCTTTCTTT. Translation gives CASSLAGLLNTEAFF.

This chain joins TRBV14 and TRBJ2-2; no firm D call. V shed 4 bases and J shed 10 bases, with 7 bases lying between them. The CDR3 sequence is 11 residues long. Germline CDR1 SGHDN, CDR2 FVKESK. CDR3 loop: CASSRTSELFF. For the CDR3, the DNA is TGTGCCAGCAGCCGAACCTCGGAGCTGTTTTTT. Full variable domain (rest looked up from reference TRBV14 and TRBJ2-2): EAGVTQFPSHSVIEKGQTVTLRCDPISGHDNLYWYRRVMGKEIKFLLHFVKESKQDESGMPNNRFLAERTGGTYSTLKVQPAELEDSGVYFCASSRTSELFFGEGSRLTVL.

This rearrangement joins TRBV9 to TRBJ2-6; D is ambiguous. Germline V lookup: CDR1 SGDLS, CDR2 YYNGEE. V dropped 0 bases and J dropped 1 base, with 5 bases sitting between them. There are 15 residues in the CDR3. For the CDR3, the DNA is TGTGCCAGCAGCGTAGATTTATCTGGGGCCAACGTCCTGACTTTC. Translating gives CASSVDLSGANVLTF.